This T cell receptor beta chain derives from a study of regulatory T cells in long-lasting Graves disease. Study-wide points: TRBV28, TRBJ1-2 and TRBJ2-5 were favored in persistent disease.

Construction of TCR beta libraries relied on iRepertoire HTBI primers and on Arm-PCR targeting CDR3 regions. TCRdb independently ran MiXCR on the multiplex PCR reads; one entry per CDR3 protein. In the table there are 390,000 or so distinct CDR3 sequences, approximately 12% of which are singletons. This clonotype was observed many times. Its matching antigen is unknown. Stated time point: newly diagnosed GD, antithyroid drugs for less than 3 months. From RNA extracted from PBMCs, the TCR library was made. Guidelines of the American Thyroid Association were used to diagnose Graves' disease. V shed 1 base and J shed 3 bases, with 8 bases lying between them. The CDR3 spans 13 residues. Germline assignment: CDR1 SQVTM and CDR2 ANQGSEA. These sequences were also reported in another study, on T cells in Graves' hyperthyroidism and ophthalmopathy.

V usage is TRBV29-1 and J usage is TRBJ2-3; unclear D gene. The receptor was derived from a woman aged 18-29 years with Graves disease. The sequenced sample was peripheral blood mononuclear cells (PBMCs), obtained at new diagnosis, from a patient treated with antithyroid drugs. CDR3: CSVEGRMTDTQYF. The DNA for the CDR3 is TGCAGCGTTGAAGGGCGGATGACAGATACGCAGTATTTT.